These 32 T cell receptor beta chains were sequenced from one sample in a study of shared clonotypes between healthy human individuals. Using immunoSEQ multiplex PCR, the repertoire was profiled, and TCRdb retains in-frame clones only, with some absent. The table records 1 million to 1.3 million clones, about 80% of them present only once. The sample consisted of memory CD4+ T cells from PBMCs. Noted subset: CD45RA-negative fraction. These receptors were obtained from a man younger than 30 in good health. Some clones in this sample may be carry-over from other donors' samples.

The chain couples TRBV2 to TRBJ1-4, with a tentative D call TRBD1 (6 bases). Germline CDR1 reads SNHLY; CDR2 reads FYNNEI. V was pared by 5 bases and J by 5 bases, with 18 bases between. The CDR3 totals 16 residues. In DNA, the CDR3 is TGTGCCAGCAGTAAGAGACAGGCATTATTGAATGAAAAACTGTTTTTT. It specifies CASSKRQALLNEKLFF.

The V and J genes are TRBV6-5 and TRBJ2-5; 11 nucleotides match TRBD2. CDR1 is MNHEY and CDR2 is SVGAGI in the germline V gene. V trimming: 2 bases; J trimming: 12 bases; junction bases outside the gene matches: 11. CDR3 length equals 15 residues. CDR3 DNA sequence: TGTGCCAGCAGTTACGCACATCTAGCGGGAGGCCCGAAGTACTTC. It is translated as CASSYAHLAGGPKYF.

This rearrangement joins TRBV27 to TRBJ1-2; D possibly corresponds to TRBD1 (5 bases). In germline, CDR1 is MNHEY, CDR2 SMNVEV (reference sequence). The CDR3 totals 16 residues. Trimming left V 0 bases short and J 9 bases short, with 20 bases between. The CDR3 here is CASSLSPQGTLSRYTF. The CDR3 bases are TGTGCCAGCAGTTTATCCCCCCAGGGAACCTTATCCCGCTACACCTTC.

The chain is built from TRBV30 and TRBJ2-7, with D perhaps TRBD2 (5 bases). CDR1 is GTSNPN and CDR2 is SVGIG in the germline V gene (reference sequence). The length of the CDR3 is 15 residues. V lost 0 bases and J lost 1, with 13 bases in between. In DNA form, the CDR3 reads TGTGCCTGGAGTGTAGGAGGCGGATCATCCTACGAGCAGTACTTC. It encodes CAWSVGGGSSYEQYF.

The chain carries TRBV12-5 and TRBJ2-3; D possibly corresponds to TRBD1 (6 bases). Per the germline V gene, CDR1 is LGHNT and CDR2 is FRNRAP. Trimming stripped 4 bases from V and 4 bases from J, with 21 bases between. This CDR3 spans 17 amino acids. CDR3 in DNA: TGTGCTAGTGGTTGGCCAAGTGACAGGTCCTTGTCAGATACGCAGTATTTT. Amino acid sequence: CASGWPSDRSLSDTQYF.

This chain uses TRBV2 with TRBJ2-7, with TRBD1 matching over 7 bases. Germline V CDR1 and CDR2: SNHLY, FYNNEI. V gave up 6 bases and J gave up 6 bases; unmatched junction bases: 14. CDR3 length: 15 amino acids. The CDR3 is CASRDNRDSFPEQYF. CDR3 DNA: TGTGCCAGCAGGGACAACCGGGACAGTTTCCCCGAGCAGTACTTC.

This clone was recorded only once. This chain uses TRBV7-2 with TRBJ1-2, with D possibly matching TRBD1 (5 bases). The CDR3 length is 16 residues. Trimming removed 0 bases at V and 8 bases at J, with 19 bases between. Germline values: CDR1 SGHTA, CDR2 FQGNSA. The CDR3 bases are TGTGCCAGCAGCTTAGCCCCGTATCAGGGCCCAGGAGGCTACACCTTC. This translates into CASSLAPYQGPGGYTF.

The J gene is TRBJ2-1, the V gene TRBV30; a weak D match, TRBD2 (6 bases). The germline gives CDR1 GTSNPN, CDR2 SVGIG (reference sequence). This CDR3 region has 16 residues. Trimming left V 2 bases short and J 0 bases short, with 14 bases between. CDR3 DNA sequence: TGTGCCTGGAGTCGGAGCGGGTACTACTCCTACAATGAGCAGTTCTTC. Its protein is CAWSRSGYYSYNEQFF.

This clone was seen only once. The chain employs TRBV11-2 and TRBJ1-1, with a possible D match to TRBD1 (5 bases). The CDR3 extends over 16 amino acids. CDR1 is SGHAT and CDR2 is FQNNGV in the germline V gene. V lost 2 bases to trimming and J lost 1 base, with 14 bases between them. The CDR3 here is CASSLRATGANTEAFF. CDR3 DNA: TGTGCCAGCAGCTTACGGGCTACAGGTGCGAACACTGAAGCTTTCTTT.

The V call is TRBV5-4, the J call TRBJ2-7; 9 nucleotides line up with TRBD2. The CDR3 has 18 amino acids. The germline CDR1 and CDR2 sequences are SGHNT and YYREEE (reference sequence). The V and J ends lost 0 bases and 0 bases, in that order; junction bases with no gene match: 10. CDR3 in DNA: TGTGCCAGCAGCTTGGTAACTAGCGGGTGGAGGAGCTCCTACGAGCAGTACTTC. It specifies CASSLVTSGWRSSYEQYF.

The V call is TRBV5-6, the J call TRBJ1-5, with D possibly matching TRBD1 (5 bases). The CDR3 is 14 residues long. The germline gives CDR1 SGHDT, CDR2 YYEEEE. Trimming stripped 0 bases from V and 4 bases from J, with 8 bases between. CDR3 sequence reads: CASSLGGQNQPQHF. Here the CDR3 DNA reads TGTGCCAGCAGCTTGGGGGGCCAGAATCAGCCCCAGCATTTT.

V usage is TRBV30 and J usage is TRBJ2-1, with D perhaps matching TRBD2 (6 bases). Trimming cost V 4 bases and J 10 bases, with 17 bases left between them. Germline V gene sequence: CDR1 GTSNPN, CDR2 SVGIG (reference sequence). The CDR3 spans 13 residues. The CDR3 DNA is TGTGCCTGGACCCGGGCCCCTGGGGGGGAGCAGTTCTTC. The encoded protein is CAWTRAPGGEQFF.

The J gene is TRBJ2-1, the V gene TRBV21-1; no check of the table's D call, TRBD2, against the DNA was made. TRBV21-1 is a pseudogene locus. The CDR3 has 14 residues. CDR3 in amino acids: CASSGLAGYNEQFF. The DNA for the CDR3 is TGTGCCAGCAGCGGGCTAGCGGGGTACAATGAGCAGTTCTTC.

The gene calls are TRBV5-4 and TRBJ1-1; unclear D gene. The CDR3 is made up of 14 amino acids. V was pared by 4 bases and J by 0 bases, with 10 bases between. The germline V gene has CDR1 SGHNT and CDR2 YYREEE (reference sequence). The CDR3 DNA follows: TGTGCCAGCAGCCGGCGCACCATGAACACTGAAGCTTTCTTT. It is translated as CASSRRTMNTEAFF.

A single count supports this clone. This rearrangement joins TRBV7-2 to TRBJ2-7, with D uncertain. The germline V gene encodes CDR1 SGHTA and CDR2 FQGNSA. CDR3 size: 12 residues. V dropped 3 bases and J dropped 6 bases, with 9 bases sitting between them. This CDR3 reads CASSFLQSEQYF. CDR3 sequence (DNA): TGTGCCAGCAGCTTTCTCCAAAGCGAGCAGTACTTC.

V gene TRBV7-2 combines with J gene TRBJ1-2; 9 bases are a match to TRBD1. This CDR3 contains 15 residues. V was clipped by 5 bases and J by 6 bases; unmatched bases: 10. Germline values: CDR1 SGHTA, CDR2 FQGNSA. In DNA, the CDR3 is TGTGCCAGCAGCCTCACCGGGACAGGGAGGAATGGCTACACCTTC. It specifies CASSLTGTGRNGYTF.

The chain combines TRBV28 with TRBJ2-7; unclear D gene. This CDR3 comprises 12 residues. Germline CDR1 MDHEN, CDR2 SYDVKM. V lost 2 bases to trimming and J lost 11 bases, with 13 bases between them. This CDR3 is CASSLEARTKYF. The CDR3 DNA reads TGTGCCAGCAGTTTAGAGGCCAGGACGAAGTACTTC.

The chain uses TRBV18 and TRBJ2-1, with 12 bases that match TRBD2. The CDR3 has 20 amino acids. The germline gives CDR1 KGHSH, CDR2 LQKENI. J lost 2 bases, V lost 6 bases, and 17 bases had no gene match. The CDR3 DNA reads as TGTGCCAGCTCCCGAACCACGGCTAGCGGGAGGGCCGGCGCCTACAATGAGCAGTTCTTC. Its protein product is CASSRTTASGRAGAYNEQFF.

The rearrangement uses TRBV4-2 and TRBJ2-2; 12 nucleotides match TRBD2. The CDR3 totals 16 residues. CDR1 is LGHNA and CDR2 is YNFKEQ in the germline V gene. V was pared by 4 bases and J by 7 bases, with 7 bases of the junction left unmatched. CDR3 sequence reads: CASSRMTSGSGGELFF. The CDR3 nucleotides are TGTGCCAGCAGCCGAATGACTAGCGGGAGCGGCGGGGAGCTGTTTTTT.

The rearrangement joins TRBV4-2 to TRBJ1-1, with a tentative D call TRBD1 (6 bases). The CDR3 totals 16 residues. V was cut by 0 bases and J by 9 bases, with 20 bases left in between. The germline CDR1 and CDR2 sequences are LGHNA and YNFKEQ. CDR3 in amino acids: CASSQDTWTATYQAFF. The CDR3 DNA reads as TGTGCCAGCAGCCAAGATACTTGGACAGCCACCTATCAAGCTTTCTTT.

The V gene is TRBV15, the J gene TRBJ2-1; D is perhaps TRBD1 or TRBD2 (5 bases each). Trimming pared 3 bases from V and 8 bases from J, leaving 17 bases between. The CDR3 runs 15 residues. The germline CDR1 and CDR2 sequences are LNHNV and YYDKDF (reference sequence). This CDR3 reads CATSRGRLTADEQFF. CDR3 DNA: TGTGCCACCAGCAGGGGACGGCTAACGGCGGATGAGCAGTTCTTC.

The table lists this clone with a few counts. The chain has TRBV5-1 and TRBJ1-2, with a weak D call TRBD1 (6 bases). Germline V CDR1 and CDR2: SGHRS, YFSETQ. V dropped 7 bases and J dropped 6 bases, with 19 bases sitting between them. CDR3 length: 14 residues. The CDR3 bases are TGCGCCAGCGCCATGGGGGCAACCTGGGATGGCTACACCTTC. Amino acids: CASAMGATWDGYTF.

This rearrangement joins TRBV6-5 to TRBJ1-1; 7 positions agree with TRBD1. After removal of 5 bases from V and 0 bases from J, the junction contained 3 bases not matched to a gene. Per germline, CDR1 MNHEY and CDR2 SVGAGI. The CDR3 is 14 amino acids. CDR3 nucleotides: TGTGCCAGCAGTGCGGGACAGCTGAACACTGAAGCTTTCTTT. Protein sequence: CASSAGQLNTEAFF.

The J gene is TRBJ2-5, the V gene TRBV30; D remains unclear. V was clipped by 1 base and J by 6 bases, with 6 bases between them. Germline loops: CDR1 GTSNPN, CDR2 SVGIG (reference sequence). The CDR3 covers 11 residues. The CDR3 nucleotides are TGTGCCTGGAGTGGTCAAAAGACCCAGTACTTC. Its protein product is CAWSGQKTQYF.

There are a few counts of this clone. This chain connects TRBV7-3 to TRBJ2-5, with 8 bases that match TRBD2. The CDR3 length is 16 residues. The germline V gene has CDR1 SGHTA and CDR2 FQGTGA. The V segment lost 4 bases and the J segment 5 bases; nucleotides outside the gene matches: 12. The DNA of the CDR3 is TGTGCCAGCAGCTCCCGGACCGGGAGGGCCCAGGAGACCCAGTACTTC. Its translation: CASSSRTGRAQETQYF. Looking up the rest from reference TRBV7-3 and TRBJ2-5 gives the full variable domain: GAGVSQTPSNKVTEKGKYVELRCDPISGHTALYWYRQSLGQGPEFLIYFQGTGAADDSGLPNDRFFAVRPEGSVSTLKIQRTERGDSAVYLCASSSRTGRAQETQYFGPGTRLLVL.

The chain carries TRBV6-5 and TRBJ2-7; tentative D call: TRBD2 (6 bases). Per germline, CDR1 MNHEY and CDR2 SVGAGI. V lost 0 bases, J lost 0 bases, and 12 bases lay in between. The CDR3 sequence is 16 residues long. The CDR3 loop is CASSYSTGTSSYEQYF. The CDR3 bases are TGTGCCAGCAGTTACTCCACCGGGACTTCCTCCTACGAGCAGTACTTC.

This clone was picked up a small number of times. Sequence at one end of the junction differs from germline and may be a read error. This sequence joins TRBV7-6 and TRBJ1-2, with 8 bases identical to TRBD1. The CDR3 totals 13 residues. Germline V gives CDR1 SGHVS, CDR2 FNYEAQ. Written as DNA, the CDR3 is TGTGCCAGCAGCTTAGGGGAAGTGGACAGGGTGTCATTC. Its translation: CASSLGEVDRVSF. Full variable domain (rest looked up from reference TRBV7-6 and TRBJ1-2): GAGVSQSPRYKVTKRGQDVALRCDPISGHVSLYWYRQALGQGPEFLTYFNYEAQQDKSGLPNDRFSAERPEGSISTLTIQRTEQRDSAMYRCASSLGEVDRVSFGSGTRLTVV.

The gene calls are TRBV4-1 and TRBJ2-2; 7 positions match TRBD1. The CDR3 is 16 amino acids. J was trimmed by 3 bases and V by 2 bases; bases with no gene match: 6. The V gene's germline CDR1 is MGHRA and CDR2 YSYEKL. In DNA form, the CDR3 reads TGCGCCAGCAGCCAAAGCCGGGACAGACACACCGGGGAGCTGTTTTTT. It yields the protein CASSQSRDRHTGELFF.

The gene calls are TRBV6-5 and TRBJ2-2; TRBD1 aligns across 7 bases. CDR1 and CDR2 (germline): MNHEY, SVGAGI. The CDR3 spans 14 residues. The trim removed 2 bases at V and 8 bases at J, leaving 5 bases unmatched. The CDR3 sequence: CASSYETGTGELFF. The CDR3 bases are TGTGCCAGCAGTTACGAGACAGGGACGGGGGAGCTGTTTTTT.

This clone has a single count. The chain uses TRBV19 and TRBJ2-7, with no clear D. CDR3 size: 14 residues. The germline CDR1 and CDR2 sequences are LNHDA and SQIVND (reference sequence). V dropped 2 bases and J dropped 3 bases, with 11 bases sitting between them. The CDR3 DNA sequence: TGTGCCAGTAGTATACGACACGATGACTACGAGCAGTACTTC. It specifies CASSIRHDDYEQYF.

This clone was recorded a few times. The chain links TRBV19 to TRBJ1-5; maybe TRBD1 (5 bases). CDR3 length: 11 amino acids. CDR1 is LNHDA and CDR2 is SQIVND in the germline V gene (reference sequence). Trimming removed 11 bases at V and 5 bases at J, with 10 bases between. As DNA, the CDR3 is TGTGCCGGTACAGGAGATCAGCCCCAGCATTTT. Translating gives CAGTGDQPQHF.

The chain combines TRBV5-6 with TRBJ1-3; D not resolved. Looked up from germline, CDR1 is SGHDT and CDR2 is YYEEEE. The V end was cut by 4 bases, the J end by 7 bases, with 15 bases between. The CDR3 is 14 amino acids. The CDR3 loop reads CASSPGAIGNTIYF. The CDR3 bases are TGTGCCAGCAGCCCTGGAGCCATCGGGAACACCATATATTTT. The complete variable domain, with remaining parts taken from reference TRBV5-6 and TRBJ1-3, reads DAGVTQSPTHLIKTRGQQVTLRCSPKSGHDTVSWYQQALGQGPQFIFQYYEEEERQRGNFPDRFSGHQFPNYSSELNVNALLLGDSALYLCASSPGAIGNTIYFGEGSWLTVV.